A selection of T cell receptor beta chains follows, all from one sample in a study of T cell repertoires in cytomegalovirus infection. TCRdb reanalysed the reads using MiXCR and keeps one entry per CDR3 protein. The table has approximately 750,000 distinct CDR3 sequences, 35% seen once. The material sequenced was PBMCs. These receptors originate from a human donor in good health (CMV status not recorded). Some clones in this sample may be carry-over from other donors' samples. Each CDR3 is given with its conserved first and last residue. Each record gives: J gene, V gene, D gene, clone size, CDR3 DNA, CDR3 protein. The D gene is left open where the match is weak. A row's size may be missing; if present it is once, few, many or a size class.

TRBJ1-1	TRBV7-9	NA	medium-sized	TGTGCCAGCAGCTTAGATAGGACCGTGACAGGGAACACTGAAGCTTTCTTT	CASSLDRTVTGNTEAFF
TRBJ2-1	TRBV20-1	NA	NA	TGCAGTGCTAGACTTCCCCCCTTTTCCTACAATGAGCAGTTCTTC	CSARLPPFSYNEQFF
TRBJ2-6	TRBV7-9	NA	few	TGTGCCAGCAGCTTAGCCCCCGGGCAGGCTTTCTACTCTGGGGCCAACGTCCTGACTTTC	CASSLAPGQAFYSGANVLTF
TRBJ2-1	TRBV7-8	TRBD2	NA	TGTGCCAGCAGCTTACTAGCGGGAGTAGAGGAGCAGTTCTTC	CASSLLAGVEEQFF
TRBJ1-5	TRBV7-9	TRBD1	few	TGTGCCAGCAGCTTGGGACAGGGATGGGGTCAGCCCCAGCATTTT	CASSLGQGWGQPQHF
TRBJ1-2	TRBV7-3	NA	NA	TGTGCCACCCCACCGACCTTGGGGGAGAGCTACACCTTC	CATPPTLGESYTF
TRBJ1-1	TRBV7-9	NA	few	TGTGCCAGCAGCGCCCCTCATAGTTACACTGAAGCTTTCTTT	CASSAPHSYTEAFF
TRBJ1-3	TRBV5-1	NA	NA	TGCGCCAGCAGCTCCGCCGGGGTCCCTGGAAACACCATATATTTT	CASSSAGVPGNTIYF
TRBJ2-5	TRBV20-1	NA	few	TGCAGTGCGAAAACGGGGGCCCTTATTAGTGAGACCCAGTACTTC	CSAKTGALISETQYF
TRBJ1-1	TRBV29-1	NA	NA	TGCAGCACCAGCCAGGGGATAGGGAACACTGAAGCTTTCTTT	CSTSQGIGNTEAFF
TRBJ1-6	TRBV7-9	NA	few	TGTGCCAGCAGCTTAATTAATAATTCACCCCTCCACTTT	CASSLINNSPLHF
TRBJ1-5	TRBV12-3/TRBV12-4	TRBD1	NA	TGTGCCAGCAGTGCCCGACAGGGAGGCAATCAGCCCCAGCATTTT	CASSARQGGNQPQHF
TRBJ2-3	TRBV7-9	TRBD2	NA	TGTGCCAGCAGCCTTTTTCCGGGACTAGCAGACACAGATACGCAGTATTTT	CASSLFPGLADTDTQYF
TRBJ1-6	TRBV7-8	NA	many	TGTGCCAGCAGCCCAAGTGAGTGGGGATCACCCCTCCACTTT	CASSPSEWGSPLHF
TRBJ1-5	TRBV12-3/TRBV12-4	NA	NA	TGTGCCAGCAGTTTAACGGTTTACAATCAGCCCCAGCATTTT	CASSLTVYNQPQHF
TRBJ2-1	TRBV29-1	TRBD2	NA	TGCAGCGTGTGGGGGGTTGGGGGGATTGCGGGAGGGCCGGGTAATGAGCAGTTCTTC	CSVWGVGGIAGGPGNEQFF
TRBJ1-6	TRBV10-3	NA	few	TGTGCCATCAGTAACTCCGCCGTTGGGAATTCACCCCTCCACTTT	CAISNSAVGNSPLHF
TRBJ1-4	TRBV7-6	TRBD1	NA	TGTGCCAGCAGCCCCGACAGGGGGAAAACAACTAATGAAAAACTGTTTTTT	CASSPDRGKTTNEKLFF
TRBJ2-7	TRBV24-1	NA	many	TGTGCCACCAGGGGGGACGGCTACGAGCAGTACTTC	CATRGDGYEQYF
TRBJ1-6	TRBV5-8	NA	NA	TGTGCCAGCAGCTCGGGCCGAACAACTTATAATTCACCCCTCCACTTT	CASSSGRTTYNSPLHF
TRBJ2-1	TRBV28	TRBD1	few	TGTGCCAGCAGTTTAATCCGGTTGGGACAGGTCTCCTACAATGAGCAGTTCTTC	CASSLIRLGQVSYNEQFF
TRBJ2-4	TRBV7-2	TRBD2	many	TGTGCCAGCAGCCCGAGGACTAGCGGGGGGTTAAACATTCAGTACTTC	CASSPRTSGGLNIQYF
TRBJ2-1	TRBV4-1	TRBD2	many	TGCGCCAGCAAAACTCAGCTAGCGGGGGGAGATGAGCAGTTCTTC	CASKTQLAGGDEQFF
TRBJ2-5	TRBV19	TRBD1	NA	TGTGCCACAAGACTACAGGGGCGCGGGGAGACCCAGTACTTC	CATRLQGRGETQYF
TRBJ1-2	TRBV15	NA	NA	TGTGCCACCAGCAGAGATCCGACCTCCGGTGGCTACACCTTC	CATSRDPTSGGYTF
TRBJ1-2	TRBV6-5	NA	few	TGTGCCAGCAGTTACTGGCAGGAGGATGGCTACACCTTC	CASSYWQEDGYTF
TRBJ1-3	TRBV2	NA	few	TGTGCCAGCAGCGGCGGGGGAAGGGGAAACACCATATATTTT	CASSGGGRGNTIYF
TRBJ1-2	TRBV5-5	NA	NA	TGTGCCAGCACCTTGGGGGTATGGGGCTACACCTTC	CASTLGVWGYTF
TRBJ1-1	TRBV12-3/TRBV12-4	NA	few	TGTGCCAGCAGTTTTATTCGTGGCTCGGCGAACACTGAAGCTTTCTTT	CASSFIRGSANTEAFF
TRBJ1-1	TRBV27	NA	NA	TGTGCCAGCAGTTTATCGAAGACTGCGAACACTGAAGCTTTCTTT	CASSLSKTANTEAFF
TRBJ1-5	TRBV12-3/TRBV12-4	TRBD1	NA	TGTGCCAGCACCGACAGGGTAAGCAATCAGCCCCAGCATTTT	CASTDRVSNQPQHF
TRBJ1-1	TRBV7-2	TRBD1	few	TGTGCCAGCAGCTTAAAGACAGGGGGGTCGTACACTGAAGCTTTCTTT	CASSLKTGGSYTEAFF
TRBJ2-3	TRBV7-4	NA	few	TGTGCCAGCAGCTTACTTCTCGAGGGTGAGGGAACGACAGATACGCAGTATTTT	CASSLLLEGEGTTDTQYF
TRBJ1-1	TRBV11-2	NA	few	TGTGCCAGCAGCTTAAACCGACAGAGTAACATGAACACTGAAGCTTTCTTT	CASSLNRQSNMNTEAFF
TRBJ2-5	TRBV7-2	NA	many	TGTGCCAGCGCCTCGGGGGCCCAAGAGACCCAGTACTTC	CASASGAQETQYF
TRBJ2-1	TRBV7-9	NA	NA	TGTGCCAGCAGCCAAGGGGGGCGACCGTACAATGAGCAGTTCTTC	CASSQGGRPYNEQFF
TRBJ2-1	TRBV20-1	NA	NA	TGCAGTGCTAGGGACCCATCCCGACGAGGCAATGAGCAGTTCTTC	CSARDPSRRGNEQFF
TRBJ1-2	TRBV6-5	NA	NA	TGTGCCGCCAAAGTGGGGCCCAGCGGGGTCTATGGCTACACCTTC	CAAKVGPSGVYGYTF
TRBJ2-1	TRBV2	NA	NA	TGTGCCAGCACATGGGAGGTCGGCAATGAGCAGTTCTTC	CASTWEVGNEQFF
TRBJ2-3	TRBV6-6	TRBD2	NA	TGTGCCAGCAGTTACTCCCGCAGCGGGAAGGGAGATACGCAGTATTTT	CASSYSRSGKGDTQYF
TRBJ2-1	TRBV28	NA	NA	TGTGCCAGCAGTTTAGGGGCCTTCTATGAGCAGTTCTTC	CASSLGAFYEQFF